This passage covers 2 T cell receptor beta chains from one sample sequenced in a study of shared clonotypes between healthy human individuals. Data came from immunoSEQ multiplex PCR; TCRdb stores just in-frame clones and leaves some out. This table holds about 560,000 clones, roughly 79% found once. The sequencing sample was made of PBMCs. The receptors derive from a woman between 35 and 50 years old in good health. Some clones in this sample may be carry-over from other donors' samples.

This chain uses TRBV4-2 with TRBJ2-5; 7 positions agree with TRBD2. With V trimmed by 2 bases and J by 2 bases, 8 bases remained unmatched. Germline V lookup: CDR1 LGHNA, CDR2 YNFKEQ. The CDR3 totals 16 residues. CDR3 nucleotide sequence: TGTGCCAGCAGCCAAAGAACGGGACTAAGGCAAGAGACCCAGTACTTC. Protein sequence: CASSQRTGLRQETQYF.

The chain links TRBV7-8 to TRBJ2-7; 10 bases fit TRBD2. From germline, CDR1 is SGHVS and CDR2 FQNEAQ. J gave up 4 bases and V 3 bases, and 6 bases lay outside the gene matches. The CDR3 covers 15 residues. CDR3 in amino acids: CASSFSLAGRYEQYF. The CDR3 DNA reads as TGTGCCAGCAGCTTTTCACTAGCGGGAAGGTACGAGCAGTACTTC.